This entry concerns a single T cell receptor (beta chain). V was pared by 7 bases and J by 4 bases, with 6 bases of the junction left unmatched. The germline V gene encodes CDR1 SGHAT and CDR2 FQDESV (reference sequence). The CDR3 sequence is 15 residues long. The sample is drawn from a study of T-cell reconstitution after alpha-beta-depleted transplantation in children. This sample's TCRbeta library carried unique molecular identifier barcodes. TCRdb itself ran the PCR reads through MiXCR, one entry per CDR3 protein. The repertoire holds about 420,000 distinct CDR3 sequences, with 11% as singletons. The V gene is TRBV11-1, the J gene TRBJ2-6; 8 nucleotides match TRBD1. Specimen: PBMCs from the stem cell graft donor, collected from the stem cell graft. This TCR was recovered from a human donor who donated a stem cell graft to a child with acute myeloid leukemia. For the CDR3, the DNA is TGTGCCAGCACCCAGGGGGCGCGGGGGGCCAACGTCCTGACTTTC. This sequence encodes CASTQGARGANVLTF.